This T cell receptor (beta chain) was identified during a study of blood T cell repertoires in COVID-19 (dated by TCRdb to 2018 to 2021). In terms of the full investigation: Samples covering the acute and convalescent phases of COVID-19 were provided by collaborators in the United States, Italy and Spain. The prospective study material was composed of cDNA or gDNA derived from T cells, B-cell-depleted T cells, or PBMCs. The dataset comprised deeply sampled blood TCRbeta repertoires from subjects exposed to, actively infected with, or recovered from COVID-19. A freely available public database, intended as a resource for researchers studying the immune response to SARS-CoV-2, is where the repertoires were released. The samples were drawn from two sources: the first 160 participants of the ongoing ImmuneRACE study, and over 1,000 subjects contributed by 6 global collaborators. The sample metadata nearly always contained a de-identified subject ID, COVID-19 status, age in years and sex. Where HLA class I and class II types were available, the types were taken from metadata supplied by the sample provider, not from assay-based typing.

Worth noting for this clone: What antigen it recognizes has not been identified. No qualities accompany the bases; no much larger clone lies one base away.

In Seattle, one collaborating source enrolled patients while the infection was active and tracked those patients longitudinally over the course of disease. Collaborating institutions collected whole blood in K2EDTA tubes following their own protocols. For TCRbeta analysis, collaborator samples were shipped as frozen whole blood, as isolated PBMCs, or as DNA extracted from either sample type. TCRbeta CDR3 regions were amplified from genomic DNA by means of the immunoSEQ Assay, a bias-controlled multiplex PCR. In the original analysis: The number of nucleated cells in each sample was estimated by amplification of reference gene primers within the assay. To quantify the absolute abundance of each unique TCRbeta CDR3 rearrangement, sequence reads were collapsed and filtered. For each sample, productive Simpson clonality was calculated as the square root of Simpson's diversity index across productive rearrangements. The clones in this table, taken by TCRdb from immuneACCESS, are in-frame only. Not every clone is retained; where verified, under half of the shortfall comes from an unresolved V gene, and the cause of the rest is unknown. That table gives V, J and clone size, and the DNA gave D and trimming. Across this sample there are 400,000 to 450,000 clones, with approximately 88% seen only once. Jointly, the top ten make up roughly 13% of the sample.

V is shortened by 3 bases, J by 4 bases, and the region joining them spans 10 bases. The CDR3 measures 13 amino acids from cysteine to phenylalanine. Only the CDR3 part of the read is kept: 39 bases, read in frame from the first base. Per the germline V gene, SGHDT is the CDR1 and YYEEEE is the CDR2. Overall results and qualifications from the work: The amount of clinical and demographic metadata varied by source and participant and was provided uncurated.

Sample: peripheral blood. In this chain, TRBV5-6 is recombined with TRBJ1-1, and perhaps TRBD1 as D gene, on 6 matching bases. This receptor was obtained from a woman aged 50 to 65 with COVID-19, enrolled during active disease. This receptor has the CDR3 CASSSAGATEAFF. The DNA sequence is as follows: TGTGCCAGCAGCTCAGCAGGGGCCACTGAAGCTTTCTTT.